This T cell receptor beta chain was retrieved from a study of blood T cell repertoires in COVID-19. Study-level information: Some COVID-19 samples were acute and others convalescent; all came from the United States, Italy and Spain. Sources were T cells, B-cell-depleted T cells, or PBMCs; the material itself was cDNA or gDNA.

From germline, CDR1 is SNHLY and CDR2 FYNNEI. This CDR3 spans 15 amino acids. The V gene end was trimmed by 6 bases and the J gene end by 13 bases; junction bases not matched to a gene: 15. How the authors handled the data: Counts of nucleated cells, estimated from reference gene primer amplification, were obtained. Sequencing was performed with immunoSEQ multiplex PCR; in TCRdb, only in-frame clones are kept and a portion is missing. That table furnishes V, J and clone size, whereas the DNA furnished D and trimming. The top ten clones hold roughly 0.25% of a sample with some 670,000 clones, 85% to 90% of them seen once.

This TCR derives from a woman between 18 and 30 years old with acute or convalescent COVID-19. The gene calls are TRBV2 and TRBJ1-6; 7 nucleotides align to TRBD1. Sequenced: peripheral blood. The CDR3, as DNA: TGTGCCAGCAGGAAACAGGGGTCCCCAGTAGGCCCCCTCCACTTT. As protein: CASRKQGSPVGPLHF.